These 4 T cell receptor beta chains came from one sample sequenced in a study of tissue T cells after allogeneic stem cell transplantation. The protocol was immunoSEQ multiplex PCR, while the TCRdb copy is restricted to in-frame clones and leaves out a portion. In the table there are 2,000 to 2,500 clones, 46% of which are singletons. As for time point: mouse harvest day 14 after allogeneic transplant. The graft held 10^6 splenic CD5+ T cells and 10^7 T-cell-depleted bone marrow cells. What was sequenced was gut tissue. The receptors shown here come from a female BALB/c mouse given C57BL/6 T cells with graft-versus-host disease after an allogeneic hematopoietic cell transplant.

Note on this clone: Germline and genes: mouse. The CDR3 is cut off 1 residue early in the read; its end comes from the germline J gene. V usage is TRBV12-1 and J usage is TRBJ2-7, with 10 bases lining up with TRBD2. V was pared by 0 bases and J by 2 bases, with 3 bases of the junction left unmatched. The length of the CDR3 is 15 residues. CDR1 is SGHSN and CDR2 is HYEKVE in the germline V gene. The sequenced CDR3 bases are TGTGCCAGCTCTCTCGAAGGACTGGGGGCCTATGAACAGTAC. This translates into CASSLEGLGAYEQY. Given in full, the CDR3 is CASSLEGLGAYEQYF.

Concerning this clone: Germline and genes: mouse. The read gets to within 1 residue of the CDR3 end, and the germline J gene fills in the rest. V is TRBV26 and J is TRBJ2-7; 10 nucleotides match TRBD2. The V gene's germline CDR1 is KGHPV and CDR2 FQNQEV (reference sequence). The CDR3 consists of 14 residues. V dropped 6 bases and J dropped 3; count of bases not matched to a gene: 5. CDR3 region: CASRLGLGDYEQYF. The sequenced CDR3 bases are TGTGCCAGCAGACTTGGACTGGGGGACTATGAACAGTAC. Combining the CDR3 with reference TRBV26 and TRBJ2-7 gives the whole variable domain NSKVIQTPRYLVKGQGQKAKMRCIPEKGHPVVFWYQQNKNNEFKFLINFQNQEVLQQIDMTEKRFSAECPSNSPCSLEIQSSEAGDSALYLCASRLGLGDYEQYFGPGTRLTVL.

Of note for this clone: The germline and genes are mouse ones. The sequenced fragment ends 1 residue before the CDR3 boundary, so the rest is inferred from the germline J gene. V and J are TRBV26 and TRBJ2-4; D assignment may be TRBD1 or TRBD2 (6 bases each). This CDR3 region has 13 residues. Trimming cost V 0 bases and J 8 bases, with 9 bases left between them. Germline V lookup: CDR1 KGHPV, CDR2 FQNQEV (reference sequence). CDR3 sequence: CASSLSGGPTLYF. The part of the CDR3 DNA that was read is TGTGCCAGCAGTCTGTCTGGGGGCCCCACCTTGTAC. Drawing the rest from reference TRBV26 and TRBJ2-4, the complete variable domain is NSKVIQTPRYLVKGQGQKAKMRCIPEKGHPVVFWYQQNKNNEFKFLINFQNQEVLQQIDMTEKRFSAECPSNSPCSLEIQSSEAGDSALYLCASSLSGGPTLYFGAGTRLSVL.

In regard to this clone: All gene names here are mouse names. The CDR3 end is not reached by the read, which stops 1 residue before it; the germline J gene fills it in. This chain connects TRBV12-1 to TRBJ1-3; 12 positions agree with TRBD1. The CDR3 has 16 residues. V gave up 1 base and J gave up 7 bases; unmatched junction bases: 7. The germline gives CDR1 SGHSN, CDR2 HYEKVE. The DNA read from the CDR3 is TGTGCCAGCTCTCTTCTGGGACAGGGGGCTTGGAATACGCTCTAT. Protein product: CASSLLGQGAWNTLY. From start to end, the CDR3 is CASSLLGQGAWNTLYF.